Listed below are T cell receptor beta chains from one sample, sequenced in a study of T cells after posttransplantation cyclophosphamide. Clones were sequenced by immunoSEQ multiplex PCR, and TCRdb holds only the in-frame ones, with some missing. The table has about 20,000 clones, 95% to 99% seen once. The sample consisted of naive CD4+ T cells sorted from PBMCs. The receptors derive from a middle-aged man in good health, CMV-negative, and a related stem cell transplant donor. The CDR3 runs from the conserved cysteine through the conserved F or W. The order of the fields is V gene, J gene, clone size, D gene, CDR3 protein, CDR3 DNA. The D gene is left open where the match is weak. Clone size, where shown, is once, few, many, or a class for clones that have expanded.

v_call: TRBV7-3; j_call: TRBJ1-3; clone_size: -; d_call: -; cdr3_aa: CASSLGIQGLGGNTIYF; cdr3_nt: TGTGCCAGCAGCTTAGGCATCCAGGGCCTAGGGGGAAACACCATATATTTT
v_call: TRBV5-4; j_call: TRBJ1-1; clone_size: -; d_call: -; cdr3_aa: CASSPGRGEAFF; cdr3_nt: TGTGCCAGCAGCCCCGGTCGGGGTGAAGCTTTCTTT
v_call: TRBV6-6; j_call: TRBJ1-1; clone_size: -; d_call: -; cdr3_aa: CASSWGGTEAFF; cdr3_nt: TGTGCCAGCAGCTGGGGGGGCACTGAAGCTTTCTTT
v_call: TRBV7-2; j_call: TRBJ2-2; clone_size: -; d_call: -; cdr3_aa: CASSLRTNTGELFF; cdr3_nt: TGTGCCAGCAGCTTACGGACTAACACCGGGGAGCTGTTTTTT
v_call: TRBV27; j_call: TRBJ2-1; clone_size: once; d_call: TRBD2; cdr3_aa: CASSLRLAGLGNEQFF; cdr3_nt: TGTGCCAGCAGTTTAAGACTAGCGGGACTTGGCAATGAGCAGTTCTTC
v_call: TRBV10-2; j_call: TRBJ1-5; clone_size: -; d_call: -; cdr3_aa: CASSEAGNQPQHF; cdr3_nt: TGCGCCAGCAGTGAGGCCGGGAATCAGCCCCAGCATTTT
v_call: TRBV5-4; j_call: TRBJ2-1; clone_size: -; d_call: TRBD1; cdr3_aa: CASSPRTGEDYNEQFF; cdr3_nt: TGTGCCAGCAGTCCCCGGACAGGGGAGGATTACAATGAGCAGTTCTTC
v_call: TRBV7-2; j_call: TRBJ2-3; clone_size: -; d_call: -; cdr3_aa: CASSLNEEATDTQYF; cdr3_nt: TGTGCCAGCAGCTTAAACGAGGAGGCCACAGATACGCAGTATTTT
v_call: TRBV28; j_call: TRBJ2-1; clone_size: -; d_call: TRBD2; cdr3_aa: CASSQTSGFPNEQFF; cdr3_nt: TGTGCCAGCAGTCAAACTAGCGGGTTCCCCAATGAGCAGTTCTTC
v_call: TRBV5-6; j_call: TRBJ1-1; clone_size: -; d_call: -; cdr3_aa: CASRPRGTTEAFF; cdr3_nt: TGTGCCAGCAGGCCCAGGGGAACGACTGAAGCTTTCTTT
v_call: TRBV4-2; j_call: TRBJ2-7; clone_size: -; d_call: TRBD1; cdr3_aa: CASSLSTAGTGVNEQYF; cdr3_nt: TGTGCCAGCAGCCTAAGCACCGCCGGGACAGGGGTAAACGAGCAGTACTTC
v_call: TRBV27; j_call: TRBJ2-5; clone_size: -; d_call: TRBD1; cdr3_aa: CASRRQGEETQYF; cdr3_nt: TGTGCCAGCAGGAGACAGGGGGAAGAGACCCAGTACTTC
v_call: TRBV19; j_call: TRBJ1-4; clone_size: -; d_call: -; cdr3_aa: CASSIGTASTNEKLFF; cdr3_nt: TGTGCCAGTAGTATTGGAACAGCTTCAACTAATGAAAAACTGTTTTTT
v_call: TRBV18; j_call: TRBJ2-1; clone_size: -; d_call: -; cdr3_aa: CASSPTPPSSYNEQFF; cdr3_nt: TGTGCCAGCTCACCGACACCCCCCTCCTCCTACAATGAGCAGTTCTTC
v_call: TRBV2; j_call: TRBJ1-2; clone_size: -; d_call: -; cdr3_aa: CASSEVTDHGYTF; cdr3_nt: TGTGCCAGCAGTGAAGTGACAGACCATGGCTACACCTTC
v_call: TRBV29-1; j_call: TRBJ2-2; clone_size: -; d_call: TRBD1; cdr3_aa: CSVEGVTGQGKVGELFF; cdr3_nt: TGCAGCGTTGAAGGGGTTACCGGACAGGGAAAGGTCGGGGAGCTGTTTTTT
v_call: TRBV2; j_call: TRBJ2-1; clone_size: -; d_call: TRBD1; cdr3_aa: CASSRQGFYNEQFF; cdr3_nt: TGTGCCAGCAGTCGACAGGGGTTTTACAATGAGCAGTTCTTC
v_call: TRBV5-6; j_call: TRBJ2-7; clone_size: -; d_call: TRBD2; cdr3_aa: CASRPASGTYEQYF; cdr3_nt: TGTGCCAGCAGGCCGGCTAGCGGAACCTACGAGCAGTACTTC
v_call: TRBV18; j_call: TRBJ2-5; clone_size: -; d_call: -; cdr3_aa: CASSPRGGGLTETQYF; cdr3_nt: TGTGCCAGCTCACCCCGAGGGGGGGGCCTCACAGAGACCCAGTACTTC
v_call: TRBV7-2; j_call: TRBJ1-5; clone_size: -; d_call: TRBD1; cdr3_aa: CASSPGGMNQPQHF; cdr3_nt: TGTGCCAGCAGCCCAGGGGGGATGAATCAGCCCCAGCATTTT
v_call: TRBV27; j_call: TRBJ2-1; clone_size: -; d_call: TRBD2; cdr3_aa: CASRGLAGELNEQFF; cdr3_nt: TGTGCCAGCAGAGGACTAGCGGGAGAACTCAATGAGCAGTTCTTC
v_call: TRBV5-1; j_call: TRBJ2-3; clone_size: -; d_call: TRBD1; cdr3_aa: CASGRGQSTDTQYF; cdr3_nt: TGCGCCAGCGGCAGGGGACAGAGCACAGATACGCAGTATTTT
v_call: TRBV5-1; j_call: TRBJ1-1; clone_size: -; d_call: -; cdr3_aa: CASSLLGGETEAFF; cdr3_nt: TGCGCCAGCAGCTTGTTGGGAGGGGAAACTGAAGCTTTCTTT
v_call: TRBV28; j_call: TRBJ1-3; clone_size: -; d_call: -; cdr3_aa: CASYTGVSGNTIYF; cdr3_nt: TGTGCCAGCTACACGGGAGTCTCTGGAAACACCATATATTTT